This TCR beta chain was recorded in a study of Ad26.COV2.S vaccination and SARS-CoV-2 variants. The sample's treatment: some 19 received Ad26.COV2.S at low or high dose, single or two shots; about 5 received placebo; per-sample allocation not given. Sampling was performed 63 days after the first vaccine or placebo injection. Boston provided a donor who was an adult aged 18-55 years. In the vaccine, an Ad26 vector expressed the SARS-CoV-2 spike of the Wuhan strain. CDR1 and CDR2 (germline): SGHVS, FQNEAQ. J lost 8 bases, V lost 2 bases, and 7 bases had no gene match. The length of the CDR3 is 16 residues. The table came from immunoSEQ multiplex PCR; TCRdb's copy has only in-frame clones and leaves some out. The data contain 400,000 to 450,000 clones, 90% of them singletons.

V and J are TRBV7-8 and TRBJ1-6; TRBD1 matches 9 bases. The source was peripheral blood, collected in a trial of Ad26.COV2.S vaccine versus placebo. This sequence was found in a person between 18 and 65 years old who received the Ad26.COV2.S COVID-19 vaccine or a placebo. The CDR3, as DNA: TGTGCCAGCAGCTTAAACCGGGACAGGGTTGATTCACCCCTCCACTTT. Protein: CASSLNRDRVDSPLHF.